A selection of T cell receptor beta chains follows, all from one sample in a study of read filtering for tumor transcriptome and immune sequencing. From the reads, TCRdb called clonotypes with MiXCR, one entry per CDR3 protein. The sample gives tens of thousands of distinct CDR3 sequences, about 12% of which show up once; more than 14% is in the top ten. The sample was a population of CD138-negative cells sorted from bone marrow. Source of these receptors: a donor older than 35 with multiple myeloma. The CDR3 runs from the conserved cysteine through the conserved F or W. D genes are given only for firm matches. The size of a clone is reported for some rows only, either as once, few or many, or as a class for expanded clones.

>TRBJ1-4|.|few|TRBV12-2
CARGRTNEKLFF
TGTGCAAGAGGGCGGACTAATGAAAAACTGTTTTTT
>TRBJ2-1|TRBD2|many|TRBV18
CASSRGLASYNEQFF
TGTGCCAGCTCACGGGGACTAGCCTCGTACAATGAGCAGTTCTTC
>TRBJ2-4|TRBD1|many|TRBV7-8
CASSADRGLPKNIQYF
TGTGCCAGCAGCGCCGACAGGGGTCTCCCCAAAAACATTCAGTACTTC
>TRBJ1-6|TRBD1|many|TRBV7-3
CASSLTGGWNSPLHF
TGTGCCAGCAGCTTAACAGGGGGCTGGAATTCACCCCTCCACTTT
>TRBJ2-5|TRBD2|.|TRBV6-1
CASSEAPSGAQETQYF
TGTGCCAGCAGTGAAGCGCCTAGCGGGGCACAAGAGACCCAGTACTTC
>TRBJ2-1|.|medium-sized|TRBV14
CATGRMLGSYNEQFF
TGTGCCACCGGCCGTATGCTGGGATCTTACAATGAGCAGTTCTTC
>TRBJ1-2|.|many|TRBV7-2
CASSLAPGRYTF
TGTGCCAGCAGCTTAGCTCCGGGCCGCTACACCTTC
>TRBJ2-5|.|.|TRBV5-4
CARSLVGQETQYF
TGTGCCCGCAGCTTGGTTGGCCAAGAGACCCAGTACTTC
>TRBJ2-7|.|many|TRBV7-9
CASSLPGLEQYF
TGTGCCAGCAGCTTACCGGGTCTCGAGCAGTACTTC
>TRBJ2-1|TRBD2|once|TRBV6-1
CASSEARGSVWNEQFF
TGTGCCAGCAGTGAAGCGCGCGGGAGTGTGTGGAATGAGCAGTTCTTC
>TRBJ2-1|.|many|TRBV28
CASSPAGSNNEQFF
TGTGCCAGCAGCCCCGCGGGCTCCAACAATGAGCAGTTCTTC
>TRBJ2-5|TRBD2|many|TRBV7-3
CASSLGTSGSETQYF
TGTGCCAGCAGCCTCGGGACTAGCGGGAGTGAGACCCAGTACTTC
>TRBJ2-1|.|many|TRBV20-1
CSASRSGYAYNEQFF
TGCAGTGCTAGTCGTAGCGGCTACGCCTACAATGAGCAGTTCTTC
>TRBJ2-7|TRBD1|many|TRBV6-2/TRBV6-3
CASKQGQGRSYEQYF
TGTGCCAGCAAACAGGGACAGGGACGCTCCTACGAGCAGTACTTC
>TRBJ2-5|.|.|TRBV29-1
CSVEEGSAVTQYF
TGCAGCGTTGAAGAGGGATCGGCGGTGACCCAGTACTTC
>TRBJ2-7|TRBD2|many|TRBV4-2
CASSQRLAGESYEQYF
TGTGCCAGCAGCCAAAGATTGGCGGGAGAATCCTACGAGCAGTACTTC
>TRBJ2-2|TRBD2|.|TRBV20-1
CSVAGTRQNGELFF
TGCAGTGTTGCAGGGACTAGGCAGAACGGGGAGCTGTTTTTT
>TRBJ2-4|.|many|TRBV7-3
CASSLNSKNIQYF
TGTGCCAGCAGCTTAAATAGTAAAAACATTCAGTACTTC
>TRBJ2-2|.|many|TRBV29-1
CSASGNTGELFF
TGCAGCGCCAGCGGGAACACCGGGGAGCTGTTTTTT
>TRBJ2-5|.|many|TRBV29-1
CSVGQGGGVETQYF
TGCAGCGTTGGGCAGGGGGGGGGTGTGGAGACCCAGTACTTC
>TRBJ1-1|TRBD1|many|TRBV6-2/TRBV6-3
CASSSRIGGSHNTEAFF
TGTGCCAGCAGTTCCCGAATAGGGGGCAGCCATAACACTGAAGCTTTCTTT
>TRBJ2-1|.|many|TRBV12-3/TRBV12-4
CASSGQISYNEQFF
TGTGCCAGCAGCGGACAGATTTCCTACAATGAGCAGTTCTTC
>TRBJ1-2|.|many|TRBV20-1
CSASGSRTGGYGYTF
TGCAGTGCTAGTGGCTCTCGAACAGGTGGCTATGGCTACACCTTC
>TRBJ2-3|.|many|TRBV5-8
CASSSKGGGAQYF
TGTGCCAGCAGCTCGAAGGGGGGGGGGGCGCAGTATTTT
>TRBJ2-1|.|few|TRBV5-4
CASSPRGYNEQFF
TGTGCCAGCAGCCCCCGGGGATACAATGAGCAGTTCTTC
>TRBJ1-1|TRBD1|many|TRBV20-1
CSARDRGGRGRMNTEAFF
TGCAGTGCTAGAGATCGAGGGGGCAGGGGGCGGATGAACACTGAAGCTTTCTTT
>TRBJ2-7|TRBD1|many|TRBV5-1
CASSLAGTGSLYEQYF
TGCGCCAGCAGCTTGGCCGGGACAGGGTCTTTGTACGAGCAGTACTTC
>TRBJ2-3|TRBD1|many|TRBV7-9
CASSLRTGGLDTQYF
TGTGCCAGCAGCTTAAGAACAGGGGGTCTGGATACGCAGTATTTT
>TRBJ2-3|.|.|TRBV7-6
CASSLEEDTQYF
TGTGCCAGCAGCTTGGAGGAGGATACGCAGTATTTT
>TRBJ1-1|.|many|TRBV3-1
CASSRFRGIYTEAFF
TGTGCCAGCAGCCGCTTTCGGGGGATATACACTGAAGCTTTCTTT
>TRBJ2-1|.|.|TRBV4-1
CASSLTTDYNEQFF
TGCGCCAGCAGCCTAACGACAGACTACAATGAGCAGTTCTTC